The 32 T cell receptor beta chains reported below all come from one sample, sequenced in a study of T cell repertoires in ileal Crohn's disease. This table comes from immunoSEQ multiplex PCR, and its TCRdb copy is limited to in-frame clones, with some not included. The sample gives roughly 29,000 clones, around four fifths of which show up once; 15% to 20% is in the top ten. The source material was ileal tissue. The source of these receptors is an adult with Crohn's disease.

This clone was observed a handful of times. Other DNA sequences from this sample encode an identical CDR3 as well. V and J are TRBV7-9 and TRBJ2-7, with D perhaps TRBD1 (6 bases). There are 14 residues in the CDR3. Trimming removed 5 bases from V and 2 bases from J, with 13 bases in between. Germline CDR1 is SEHNR and CDR2 is FQNEAQ (reference sequence). CDR3 region: CASSPGQSTYEQYF. CDR3 coding DNA: TGTGCCAGCAGCCCGGGACAAAGTACCTACGAGCAGTACTTC.

V is TRBV9 and J is TRBJ2-5; 11 bases match TRBD2. Germline lookup yields CDR1 SGDLS and CDR2 YYNGEE. V lost 4 bases, J lost 5 bases, and 13 bases stayed unmatched. The CDR3 loop spans 17 amino acids. The CDR3 sequence is CASSSLHSGGARETQYF. In nucleotides, the CDR3 is TGTGCCAGCAGCTCCCTCCATAGCGGGGGGGCCCGGGAGACCCAGTACTTC.

The chain is built from TRBV7-9 and TRBJ2-7; 8 nucleotides agree with TRBD2. This CDR3 has 16 residues. The V gene end was trimmed by 5 bases and the J gene end by 1 base; junction bases not matched to a gene: 10. Germline CDR1 SEHNR, CDR2 FQNEAQ (reference sequence). In DNA form, the CDR3 reads TGTGCCAGCAGCCCCTCGGGGGGGGGCGGGTCCTACGAGCAGTACTTC. It specifies CASSPSGGGGSYEQYF.

This chain uses TRBV7-9 with TRBJ2-3, with a weak D call TRBD2 (5 bases). The CDR3 extends over 12 amino acids. Trimming shortened V by 4 bases and J by 7 bases, and 9 bases separated the two germline ends. CDR1 SEHNR and CDR2 FQNEAQ come from the germline V gene (reference sequence). The CDR3 bases are TGTGCCAGCAGCTGGACGGGATATACGCAGTATTTT. Its protein product is CASSWTGYTQYF. Looking up the rest from reference TRBV7-9 and TRBJ2-3 gives the full variable domain: DTGVSQNPRHKITKRGQNVTFRCDPISEHNRLYWYRQTLGQGPEFLTYFQNEAQLEKSRLLSDRFSAERPKGSFSTLEIQRTEQGDSAMYLCASSWTGYTQYFGPGTRLTVL.

V usage is TRBV5-4 and J usage is TRBJ2-1; 9 positions agree with TRBD2. The CDR3 has 14 amino acids. V lost 4 bases, J lost 7 bases, and 6 bases stayed unmatched. The germline gives CDR1 SGHNT, CDR2 YYREEE (reference sequence). Written as DNA, the CDR3 is TGTGCCAGCAGCCTGGGACTAGCTGGGAATGAGCAGTTCTTC. Protein: CASSLGLAGNEQFF. Filled out from reference TRBV5-4 and TRBJ2-1, the complete variable domain reads ETGVTQSPTHLIKTRGQQVTLRCSSQSGHNTVSWYQQALGQGPQFIFQYYREEENGRGNFPPRFSGLQFPNYSSELNVNALELDDSALYLCASSLGLAGNEQFFGPGTRLTVL.

V usage is TRBV5-1 and J usage is TRBJ1-1; D not resolved. Trimming removed 2 bases from V and 1 base from J, with 12 bases in between. The CDR3 is 15 amino acids. The germline CDR1 and CDR2 sequences are SGHRS and YFSETQ. In DNA, the CDR3 is TGCGCCAGCAGCTTCACAGCCTCGAAGAACACTGAAGCTTTCTTT. Amino acids: CASSFTASKNTEAFF.

This sequence joins TRBV7-2 and TRBJ2-5; D is possibly TRBD1 (6 bases). Germline CDR1 reads SGHTA; CDR2 reads FQGNSA. The CDR3 sequence is 12 residues long. The V end lost 7 bases, the J end lost 3 bases, and 9 bases lay between the germline ends. This CDR3 reads CASKGGEETQYF. The CDR3 DNA sequence: TGTGCCAGCAAAGGGGGTGAAGAGACCCAGTACTTC.

This chain uses TRBV5-1 with TRBJ2-1, with TRBD2 matching 10 bases. The CDR3 is made up of 15 amino acids. V lost 8 bases and J lost 3; bases outside the gene matches: 8. Germline CDR1 and CDR2: SGHRS and YFSETQ. The DNA of the CDR3 is TGCGCCAGTGCAAGCGGGGGGGCGGGCTACAATGAGCAGTTCTTC. Translation: CASASGGAGYNEQFF.

This chain links TRBV23-1 with TRBJ1-5, with 7 bases lining up with TRBD1. TRBV23-1 carries the ORF label, with uncertain function. The CDR3 length is 15 residues. V was pared by 6 bases and J by 3 bases, with 8 bases of the junction left unmatched. The CDR3 DNA reads TGCGCCAGCAGCCGGGGACAGAACACCAATCAGCCCCAGCATTTT. As protein: CASSRGQNTNQPQHF.

The chain combines TRBV7-2 with TRBJ2-3, with 8 bases that match TRBD1. V dropped 2 bases and J dropped 1; count of bases not matched to a gene: 5. Germline CDR1 reads SGHTA; CDR2 reads FQGNSA. There are 16 residues in the CDR3. The CDR3 loop is CASSLNGRGRTDTQYF. The CDR3, as DNA: TGTGCCAGCAGCTTAAATGGCAGGGGGCGCACAGATACGCAGTATTTT. The complete variable domain, with remaining parts taken from reference TRBV7-2 and TRBJ2-3, reads GAGVSQSPSNKVTEKGKDVELRCDPISGHTALYWYRQSLGQGLEFLIYFQGNSAPDKSGLPSDRFSAERTGGSVSTLTIQRTQQEDSAVYLCASSLNGRGRTDTQYFGPGTRLTVL.

This sequence joins TRBV18 and TRBJ1-2; D is undetermined. The CDR3 contains 14 residues. CDR1 is KGHSH and CDR2 is LQKENI in the germline V gene. V lost 4 bases and J lost 2, with 11 bases in between. CDR3 sequence reads: CASSLQTKNYGYTF. CDR3 bases: TGTGCCAGCTCACTACAGACGAAAAACTATGGCTACACCTTC. Supplemented by reference TRBV18 and TRBJ1-2, the full variable domain reads NAGVMQNPRHLVRRRGQEARLRCSPMKGHSHVYWYRQLPEEGLKFMVYLQKENIIDESGMPKERFSAEFPKEGPSILRIQQVVRGDSAAYFCASSLQTKNYGYTFGSGTRLTVV.

The chain carries TRBV30 and TRBJ1-4, with D possibly matching TRBD1 (5 bases). Germline CDR1 and CDR2: GTSNPN and SVGIG (reference sequence). V was pared by 4 bases and J by 3 bases, with 12 bases between. The CDR3 contains 14 residues. In nucleotides, the CDR3 is TGTGCCTGGACCCGCGGGGGACCTAATGAAAAACTGTTTTTT. This gives the protein CAWTRGGPNEKLFF.

This clone was seen a single time. The V and J genes are TRBV13 and TRBJ2-7, with D possibly being TRBD2 (6 bases). The V gene's germline CDR1 is PRHDT and CDR2 FYEKMQ (reference sequence). The CDR3 runs to 13 residues. Trimming removed 10 bases at V and 0 bases at J, with 13 bases between. The CDR3 protein is CATGTFSSYEQYF. The CDR3 DNA reads as TGTGCCACCGGGACTTTCAGCTCCTACGAGCAGTACTTC.

This chain connects TRBV2 to TRBJ2-7; D is undetermined. The CDR3 sequence is 16 residues long. V was clipped by 1 base and J by 1 base, with 14 bases between them. Germline CDR1 is SNHLY and CDR2 is FYNNEI. The CDR3 is CASSEGVRLVSYEQYF. The CDR3, as DNA: TGTGCCAGCAGTGAAGGGGTACGGCTAGTTTCCTACGAGCAGTACTTC.

J is TRBJ2-7 and V is TRBV7-9; D possibly corresponds to TRBD1 (6 bases). Germline V gives CDR1 SEHNR, CDR2 FQNEAQ (reference sequence). The CDR3 is 14 residues long. Between the trimmed V and J ends, which lost 1 base and 1 base, there was a span of 8 bases. The chain's CDR3 is CASSLDTGSYEQYF. Here the CDR3 DNA reads TGTGCCAGCAGCTTAGACACAGGGTCCTACGAGCAGTACTTC.

DNA of the CDR3: TGTGCCAGCAGCTTAACGACTGCTCATGAGCAGTTCTTC. Translating it yields CASSLTTAHEQFF. This chain connects TRBV7-3 to TRBJ2-1, with no clear D. Trimming removed 0 bases at V and 8 bases at J, with 8 bases between. The V gene's germline CDR1 is SGHTA and CDR2 FQGTGA. The CDR3 length is 13 residues.

The chain couples TRBV25-1 to TRBJ2-5; TRBD2 matches at 9 bases. There are 15 residues in the CDR3. Germline loops: CDR1 MGHDK, CDR2 SYGVNS. The ends lost 5 bases at V and 3 bases at J; junction bases unmatched: 7. The chain's CDR3 is CASSTRGGAKETQYF. CDR3 DNA sequence: TGTGCCAGCAGTACCCGCGGGGGGGCCAAAGAGACCCAGTACTTC.

This clone was picked up a small number of times. The V gene is TRBV5-1, the J gene TRBJ1-2; 8 bases align to TRBD1. The CDR3 length is 15 residues. With V trimmed by 0 bases and J by 11 bases, 12 bases remained unmatched. Germline lookup yields CDR1 SGHRS and CDR2 YFSETQ. CDR3: CASSLVPGQEAGYTF. In nucleotides, the CDR3 is TGCGCCAGCAGCTTGGTCCCGGGACAGGAGGCCGGGTACACCTTC.

For this clone: Other DNA sequences in the same sample also yield this CDR3. The chain joins TRBV29-1 to TRBJ1-1, with 8 bases matching TRBD1. Germline CDR1 reads SQVTM; CDR2 reads ANQGSEA. There are 12 residues in the CDR3. V shed 6 bases, J shed 1 base, and the junction held 1 base outside the gene matches. In DNA, the CDR3 is TGCAGCGTCGACAGGGGGAACACTGAAGCTTTCTTT. Its protein is CSVDRGNTEAFF.

This sequence joins TRBV7-9 and TRBJ2-3; 8 nucleotides match TRBD2. CDR1 SEHNR and CDR2 FQNEAQ come from the germline V gene (reference sequence). The CDR3 runs to 17 residues. With 2 bases clipped from V and 6 bases from J, the junction kept 13 bases outside the gene matches. The DNA of the CDR3 is TGTGCCAGCAGCTTAACATTCGGAACTAGCGGAAAGGATACGCAGTATTTT. This sequence encodes CASSLTFGTSGKDTQYF.

This chain links TRBV5-1 with TRBJ2-5; the match to TRBD2 covers 15 bases. CDR3 length equals 14 residues. Losses at the gene ends were 7 bases for V and 2 bases for J; bases not matched to a gene: 0. From germline, CDR1 is SGHRS and CDR2 YFSETQ. CDR3 coding DNA: TGCGCCAGCGGGACTAGCGGGGGGCAAGAGACCCAGTACTTC. It is translated as CASGTSGGQETQYF.

V usage is TRBV6-6 and J usage is TRBJ1-1; D is possibly TRBD1 (5 bases). Trimming pared 6 bases from V and 5 bases from J, leaving 22 bases between. The CDR3 spans 16 residues. Germline V lookup: CDR1 MNHNY, CDR2 SVGAGI (reference sequence). The DNA of the CDR3 is TGTGCCAGCAGCGGGGGGAGGTCTATCCGGGGAACTGAAGCTTTCTTT. The encoded protein is CASSGGRSIRGTEAFF.

The chain has TRBV4-2 and TRBJ2-1; 7 nucleotides line up with TRBD1. Germline-derived CDR1 and CDR2 are LGHNA and YNFKEQ. Trimming removed 0 bases from V and 3 bases from J; junction bases left unmatched: 2. The CDR3 consists of 15 residues. CDR3 DNA sequence: TGTGCCAGCAGCCAAGACCGGACAGGCTACAATGAGCAGTTCTTC. Protein sequence: CASSQDRTGYNEQFF.

The rearrangement uses TRBV6-5 and TRBJ1-3; tentatively, D is TRBD1 (6 bases). CDR1 and CDR2 (germline): MNHEY, SVGAGI. The CDR3 runs to 14 residues. The V end was cut by 6 bases, the J end by 4 bases, with 13 bases between. The CDR3, as DNA: TGTGCCAGCAGAGCCAGGGGTGCAGGAAACACCATATATTTT. Its protein is CASRARGAGNTIYF.

This rearrangement joins TRBV6-5 to TRBJ1-2, with no clear D. The CDR3 totals 13 residues. The V end lost 6 bases, the J end lost 3 bases, and 11 bases lay between the germline ends. Germline V gives CDR1 MNHEY, CDR2 SVGAGI. CDR3 residues: CASRSSPDYGYTF. CDR3 DNA sequence: TGTGCCAGCAGGTCGAGTCCGGACTATGGCTACACCTTC.

CDR3 loop: CASSDGFEEQFF. As DNA, the CDR3 is TGTGCCAGCAGCGACGGTTTTGAGGAGCAGTTCTTC. The chain employs TRBV9 and TRBJ2-1, with no clear D. V was cut by 3 bases and J by 10 bases, with 11 bases left in between. From germline, CDR1 is SGDLS and CDR2 YYNGEE. The CDR3 spans 12 residues. Drawing the rest from reference TRBV9 and TRBJ2-1, the complete variable domain is DSGVTQTPKHLITATGQRVTLRCSPRSGDLSVYWYQQSLDQGLQFLIQYYNGEERAKGNILERFSAQQFPDLHSELNLSSLELGDSALYFCASSDGFEEQFFGPGTRLTVL.

The CDR3 region has the DNA TGTGCCAGTCACGGGAGAGGTGATACGCAGTATTTT. This gives the protein CASHGRGDTQYF. This chain uses TRBV6-6 with TRBJ2-3; weak D call: TRBD2 (6 bases). Germline CDR1 and CDR2: MNHNY and SVGAGI (reference sequence). The CDR3 spans 12 residues. V was trimmed by 9 bases and J by 6 bases, leaving 13 bases between them.

This clone was counted a single time. The V and J genes are TRBV29-1 and TRBJ2-2, with D perhaps matching TRBD1 (6 bases). V lost 5 bases, J lost 6 bases, and 16 bases lay in between. The germline CDR1 and CDR2 sequences are SQVTM and ANQGSEA. This CDR3 comprises 14 residues. The DNA for the CDR3 is TGCAGCGTTAGTCCGGGACATTGGGCCGGGGAGCTGTTTTTT. This translates into CSVSPGHWAGELFF.

V gene TRBV9 combines with J gene TRBJ1-1; D might be TRBD1 (6 bases). Germline lookup yields CDR1 SGDLS and CDR2 YYNGEE. The CDR3 is 16 amino acids. Trimming removed 4 bases from V and 2 bases from J, with 18 bases in between. The CDR3 bases are TGTGCCAGCAGCCCACTTTGGGGGGGCTCAAACACTGAAGCTTTCTTT. Protein sequence: CASSPLWGGSNTEAFF.

The V gene is TRBV19, the J gene TRBJ2-2, with 7 nucleotides matching TRBD2. J lost 6 bases, V lost 3 bases, and 1 base had no gene match. CDR1 LNHDA and CDR2 SQIVND come from the germline V gene (reference sequence). The CDR3 contains 13 residues. CDR3 DNA: TGTGCCAGTAGTATTCGGGAGGCCGGGGAGCTGTTTTTT. Its translation: CASSIREAGELFF.

The rearrangement uses TRBV7-9 and TRBJ1-3; D ambiguous. CDR3 length equals 16 residues. In germline, CDR1 is SEHNR, CDR2 FQNEAQ (reference sequence). V was pared by 6 bases and J by 0 bases, with 15 bases between. CDR3 sequence reads: CASSSSDRGSGNTIYF. The CDR3 region has the DNA TGTGCCAGCAGTTCCTCCGATCGGGGCTCTGGAAACACCATATATTTT.

The chain is built from TRBV6-5 and TRBJ2-3, with 7 positions matching TRBD1. This CDR3 comprises 15 residues. Germline V gene sequence: CDR1 MNHEY, CDR2 SVGAGI. The junction had 9 bases not matched to a gene; V was cut back by 6 bases and J by 3 bases. CDR3 nucleotide sequence: TGTGCCAGCAGACCAACAGGGGCTGAGACAGATACGCAGTATTTT. It encodes CASRPTGAETDTQYF.